The clone carrying this TCR beta chain was seen many times. What it recognizes is unknown. V dropped 1 base and J dropped 4 bases, with 7 bases sitting between them. The CDR3 sequence is 13 residues long. Germline-derived CDR1 and CDR2 are SGHVS and FQNEAQ. The data are from a study of T cells after yellow fever vaccination. Study-level results: The study re-detected most primary-vaccination clones after the booster (96% CD4, approximately 87% CD8). The secondary T-cell response peaked on day 5, not day 15, but was weaker. A limited proportion of clonotypes was detected within both the CD4 and CD8 compartments.

Conversion of TCR transcripts into cDNA relied on 5'RACE template switching, which added a universal primer site and UMIs. TCRdb passed the 5' RACE reads through MiXCR, listing each CDR3 protein once. Of around 250,000 distinct CDR3 sequences in the sample, about 7% were seen once. The specimen was CD4+ T cells sorted from PBMCs, collected 15 days after the yellow fever booster vaccination. This chain links TRBV7-8 with TRBJ1-1; D gene ambiguous. This receptor was obtained from a man between 25 and 39 years old who received the YFV17D yellow fever vaccine. The CDR3 reads CASSLGLGTEAFF. As DNA, the CDR3 is TGTGCCAGCAGCTTAGGCTTGGGCACTGAAGCTTTCTTT. Based on the CDR3 plus reference TRBV7-8 and TRBJ1-1, the full variable domain is GAGVSQSPRYKVAKRGQDVALRCDPISGHVSLFWYQQALGQGPEFLTYFQNEAQLDKSGLPSDRFFAERPEGSVSTLKIQRTQQEDSAVYLCASSLGLGTEAFFGQGTRLTVV.